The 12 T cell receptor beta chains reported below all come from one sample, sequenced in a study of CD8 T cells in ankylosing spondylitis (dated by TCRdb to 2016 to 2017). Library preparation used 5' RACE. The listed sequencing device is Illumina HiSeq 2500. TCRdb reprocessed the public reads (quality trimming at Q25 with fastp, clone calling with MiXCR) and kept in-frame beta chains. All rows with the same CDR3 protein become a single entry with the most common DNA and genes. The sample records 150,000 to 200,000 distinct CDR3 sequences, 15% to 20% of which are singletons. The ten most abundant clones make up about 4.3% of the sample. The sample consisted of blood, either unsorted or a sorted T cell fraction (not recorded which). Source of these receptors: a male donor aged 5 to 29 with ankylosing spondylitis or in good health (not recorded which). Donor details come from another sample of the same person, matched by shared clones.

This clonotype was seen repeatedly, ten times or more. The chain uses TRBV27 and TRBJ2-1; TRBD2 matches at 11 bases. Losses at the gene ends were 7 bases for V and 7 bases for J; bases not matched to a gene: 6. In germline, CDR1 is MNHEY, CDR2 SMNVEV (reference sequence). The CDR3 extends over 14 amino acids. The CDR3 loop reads CASIGTSGGNEQFF. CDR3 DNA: TGTGCCAGCATAGGGACTAGCGGAGGGAATGAGCAGTTCTTC.

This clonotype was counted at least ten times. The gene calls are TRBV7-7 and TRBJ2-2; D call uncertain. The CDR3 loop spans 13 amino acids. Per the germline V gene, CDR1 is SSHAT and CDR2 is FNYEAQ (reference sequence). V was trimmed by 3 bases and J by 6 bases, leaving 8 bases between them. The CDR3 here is CASSLGAAGELFF. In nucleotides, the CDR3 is TGTGCCAGCAGCTTGGGTGCCGCCGGGGAGCTGTTTTTT.

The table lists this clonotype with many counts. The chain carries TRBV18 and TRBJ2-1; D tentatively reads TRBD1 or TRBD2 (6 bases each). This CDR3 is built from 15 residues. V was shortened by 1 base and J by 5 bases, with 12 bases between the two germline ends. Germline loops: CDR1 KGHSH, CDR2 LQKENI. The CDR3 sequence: CASSPLRRDNNEQFF. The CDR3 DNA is TGTGCCAGCTCACCACTGAGGCGGGACAACAATGAGCAGTTCTTC.

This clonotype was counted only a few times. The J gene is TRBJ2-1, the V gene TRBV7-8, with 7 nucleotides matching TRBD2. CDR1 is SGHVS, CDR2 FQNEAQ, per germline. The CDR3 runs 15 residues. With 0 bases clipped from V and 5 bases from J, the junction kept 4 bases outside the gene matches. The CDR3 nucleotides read TGTGCCAGCAGCTTAGCCACTAGCGCCCACAATGAGCAGTTCTTC. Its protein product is CASSLATSAHNEQFF.

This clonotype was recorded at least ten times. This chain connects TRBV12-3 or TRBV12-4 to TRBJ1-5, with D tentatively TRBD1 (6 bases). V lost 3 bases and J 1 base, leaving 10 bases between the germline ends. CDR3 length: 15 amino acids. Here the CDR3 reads CASSFRGGSNQPQHF. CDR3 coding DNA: TGTGCCAGCAGTTTCAGGGGAGGGAGCAATCAGCCCCAGCATTTT.

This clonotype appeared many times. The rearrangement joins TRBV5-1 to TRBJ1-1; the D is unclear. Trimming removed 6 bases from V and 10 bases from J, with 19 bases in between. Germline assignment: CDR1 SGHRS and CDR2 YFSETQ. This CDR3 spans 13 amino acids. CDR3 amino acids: CASNPSNILGAFF. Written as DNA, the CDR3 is TGCGCCAGCAACCCCAGTAATATATTGGGAGCTTTCTTT.

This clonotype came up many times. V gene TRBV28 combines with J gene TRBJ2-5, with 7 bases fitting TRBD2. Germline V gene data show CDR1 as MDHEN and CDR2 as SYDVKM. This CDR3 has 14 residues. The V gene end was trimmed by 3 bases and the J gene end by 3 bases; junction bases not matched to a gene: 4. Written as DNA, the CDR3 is TGTGCCAGCAGTTTCGGCGGGAGAAAAGAGACCCAGTACTTC. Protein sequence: CASSFGGRKETQYF.

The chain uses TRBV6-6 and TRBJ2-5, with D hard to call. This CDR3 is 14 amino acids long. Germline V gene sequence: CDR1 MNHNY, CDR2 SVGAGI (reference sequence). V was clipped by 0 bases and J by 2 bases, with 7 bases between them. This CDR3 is CASSYSIRQETQYF. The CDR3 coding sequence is TGTGCCAGCAGTTACTCGATTCGGCAAGAGACCCAGTACTTC.

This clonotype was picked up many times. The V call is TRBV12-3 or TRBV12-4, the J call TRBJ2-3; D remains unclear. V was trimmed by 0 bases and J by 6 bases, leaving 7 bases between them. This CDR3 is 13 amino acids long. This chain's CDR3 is CASSLATGDTQYF. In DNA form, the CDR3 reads TGTGCCAGCAGTTTAGCGACGGGCGATACGCAGTATTTT.

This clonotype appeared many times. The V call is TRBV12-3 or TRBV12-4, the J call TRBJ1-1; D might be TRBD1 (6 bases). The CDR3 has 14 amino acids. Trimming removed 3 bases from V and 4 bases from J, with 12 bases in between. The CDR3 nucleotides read TGTGCCAGCAGTTTTAAAGGAGGGGGCACTGAAGCTTTCTTT. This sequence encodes CASSFKGGGTEAFF.

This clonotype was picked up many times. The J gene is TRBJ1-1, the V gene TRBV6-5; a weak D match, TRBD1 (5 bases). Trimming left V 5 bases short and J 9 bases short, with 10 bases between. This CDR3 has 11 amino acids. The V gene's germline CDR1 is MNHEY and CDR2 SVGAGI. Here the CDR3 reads CASSTGTKAFF. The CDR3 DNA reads TGTGCCAGCAGTACCGGGACGAAAGCTTTCTTT.

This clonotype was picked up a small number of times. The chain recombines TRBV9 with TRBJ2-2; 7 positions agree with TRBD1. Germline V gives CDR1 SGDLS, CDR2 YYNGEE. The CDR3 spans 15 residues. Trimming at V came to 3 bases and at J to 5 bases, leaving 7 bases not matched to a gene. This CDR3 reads CASSATGTETGELFF. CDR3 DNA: TGTGCCAGCAGCGCGACCGGGACAGAGACCGGGGAGCTGTTTTTT.